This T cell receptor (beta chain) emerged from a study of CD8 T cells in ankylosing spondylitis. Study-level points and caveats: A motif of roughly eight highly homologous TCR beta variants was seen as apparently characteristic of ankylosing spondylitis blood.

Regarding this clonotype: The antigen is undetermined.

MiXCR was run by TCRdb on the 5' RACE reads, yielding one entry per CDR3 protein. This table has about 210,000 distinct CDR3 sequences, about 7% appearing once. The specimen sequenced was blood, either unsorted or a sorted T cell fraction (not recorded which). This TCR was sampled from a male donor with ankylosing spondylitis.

In DNA, the CDR3 is TGTGCCAGCAGTGAATCGCTGGGAATGGGCACAGATACGCAGTATTTT. Translated, it gives CASSESLGMGTDTQYF. The genes are TRBV2 and TRBJ2-3; D not resolved. The CDR3 consists of 16 residues. The V gene lost 2 bases and the J gene lost 1 base, with 13 bases spanning the gap. From germline, CDR1 is SNHLY and CDR2 FYNNEI.